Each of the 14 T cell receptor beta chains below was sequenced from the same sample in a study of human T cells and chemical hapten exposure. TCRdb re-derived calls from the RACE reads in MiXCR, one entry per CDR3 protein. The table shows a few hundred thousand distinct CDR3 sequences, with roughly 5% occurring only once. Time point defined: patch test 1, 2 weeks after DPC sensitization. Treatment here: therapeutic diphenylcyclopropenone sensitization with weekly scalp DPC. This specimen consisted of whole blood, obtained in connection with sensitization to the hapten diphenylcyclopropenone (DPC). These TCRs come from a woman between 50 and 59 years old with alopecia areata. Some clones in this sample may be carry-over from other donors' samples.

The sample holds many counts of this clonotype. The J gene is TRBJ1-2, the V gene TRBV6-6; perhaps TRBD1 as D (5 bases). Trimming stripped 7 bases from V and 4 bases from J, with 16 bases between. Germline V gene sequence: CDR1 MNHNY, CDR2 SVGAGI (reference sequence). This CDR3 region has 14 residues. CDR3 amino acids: CASNLPGPVYGYTF. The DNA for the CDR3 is TGTGCCAGCAATCTCCCGGGACCGGTCTATGGCTACACCTTC.

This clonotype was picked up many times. Here the CDR3 DNA reads TGTGCCAGCAGCTGGGGGACGGGGCCCACCTACAATGAGCAGTTCTTC. It yields the protein CASSWGTGPTYNEQFF. The rearrangement uses TRBV7-3 and TRBJ2-1; D is possibly TRBD1 or TRBD2 (5 bases each). The CDR3 consists of 16 residues. Germline CDR1 reads SGHTA; CDR2 reads FQGTGA. V was trimmed by 4 bases and J by 2 bases, leaving 15 bases between them.

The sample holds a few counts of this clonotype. This CDR3 reads CSALFRDPTYEQYF. CDR3 sequence (DNA): TGCAGTGCCCTTTTCCGGGACCCTACCTACGAGCAGTACTTC. The rearrangement links TRBV20-1 to TRBJ2-7; D tentatively fits TRBD1 or TRBD2 (5 bases each). This CDR3 spans 14 amino acids. Trimming took off 6 bases at V and 2 bases at J, with 17 bases between the two ends. Germline V gives CDR1 DFQATT, CDR2 SNEGSKA (reference sequence).

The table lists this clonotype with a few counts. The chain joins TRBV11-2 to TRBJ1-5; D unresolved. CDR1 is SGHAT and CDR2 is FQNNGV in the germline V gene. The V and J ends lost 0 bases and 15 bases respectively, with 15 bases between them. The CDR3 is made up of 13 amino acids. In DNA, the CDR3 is TGTGCCAGCAGCTTAGATCTACGAGCTTCTATGCATTTT. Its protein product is CASSLDLRASMHF.

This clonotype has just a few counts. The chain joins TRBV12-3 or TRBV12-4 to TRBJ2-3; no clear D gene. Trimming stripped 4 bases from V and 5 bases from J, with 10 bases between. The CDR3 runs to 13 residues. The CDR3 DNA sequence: TGTGCCAGCAGTTCCACAGAACAAGATACGCAGTATTTT. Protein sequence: CASSSTEQDTQYF.

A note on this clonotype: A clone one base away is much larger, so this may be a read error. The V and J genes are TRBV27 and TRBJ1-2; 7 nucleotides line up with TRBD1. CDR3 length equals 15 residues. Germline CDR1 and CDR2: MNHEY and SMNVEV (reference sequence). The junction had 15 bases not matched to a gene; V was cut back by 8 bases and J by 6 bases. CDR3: CASRLGGGVLDGYTF. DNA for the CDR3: TGTGCCAGCCGCCTGGGAGGGGGCGTCTTGGATGGCTACACCTTC.

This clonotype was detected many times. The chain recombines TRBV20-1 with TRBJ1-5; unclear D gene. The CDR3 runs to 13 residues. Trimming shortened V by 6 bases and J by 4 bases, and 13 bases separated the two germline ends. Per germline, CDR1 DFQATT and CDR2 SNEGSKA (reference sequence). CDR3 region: CSADTDKNQPQHF. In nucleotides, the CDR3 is TGCAGTGCAGACACAGACAAGAATCAGCCCCAGCATTTT.

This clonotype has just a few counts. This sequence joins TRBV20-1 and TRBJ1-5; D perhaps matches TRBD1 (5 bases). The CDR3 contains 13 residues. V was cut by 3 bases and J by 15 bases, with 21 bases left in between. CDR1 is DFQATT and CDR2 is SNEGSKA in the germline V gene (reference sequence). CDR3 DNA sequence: TGCAGTGCTAGTTCTTCCAGACAGACCCCGCCGCATTTT. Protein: CSASSSRQTPPHF.

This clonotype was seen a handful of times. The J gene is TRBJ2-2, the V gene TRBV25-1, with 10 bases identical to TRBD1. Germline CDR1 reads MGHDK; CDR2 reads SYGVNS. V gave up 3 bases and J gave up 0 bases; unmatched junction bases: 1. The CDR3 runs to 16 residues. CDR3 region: CASSDGQGANTGELFF. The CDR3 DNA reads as TGTGCCAGCAGTGACGGACAGGGGGCGAACACCGGGGAGCTGTTTTTT.

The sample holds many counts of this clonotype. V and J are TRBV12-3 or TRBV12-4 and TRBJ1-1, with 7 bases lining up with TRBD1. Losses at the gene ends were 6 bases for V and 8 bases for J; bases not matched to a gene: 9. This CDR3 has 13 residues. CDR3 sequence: CASSMRQGGEAFF. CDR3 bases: TGTGCCAGCAGCATGCGACAGGGAGGCGAAGCTTTCTTT.

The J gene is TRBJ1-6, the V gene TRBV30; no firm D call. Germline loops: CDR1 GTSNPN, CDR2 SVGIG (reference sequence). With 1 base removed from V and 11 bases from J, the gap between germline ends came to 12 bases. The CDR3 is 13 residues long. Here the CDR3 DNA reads TGTGCCTGGAGTGGTCGTTGGGATACACCCCTCCACTTT. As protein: CAWSGRWDTPLHF.

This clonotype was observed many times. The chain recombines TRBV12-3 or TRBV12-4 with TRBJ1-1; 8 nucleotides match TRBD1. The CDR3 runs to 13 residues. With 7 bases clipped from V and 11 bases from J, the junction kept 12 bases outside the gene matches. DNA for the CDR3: TGTGCCAGCACCCTAGGACAGGGAAGTGGGGCTTTCTTT. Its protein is CASTLGQGSGAFF.

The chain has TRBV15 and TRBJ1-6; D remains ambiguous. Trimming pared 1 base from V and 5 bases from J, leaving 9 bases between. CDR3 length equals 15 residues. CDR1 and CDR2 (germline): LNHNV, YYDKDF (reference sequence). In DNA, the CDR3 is TGTGCCACCAGCAGAGGCCGGAGGGATAATTCACCCCTCCACTTT. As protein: CATSRGRRDNSPLHF.

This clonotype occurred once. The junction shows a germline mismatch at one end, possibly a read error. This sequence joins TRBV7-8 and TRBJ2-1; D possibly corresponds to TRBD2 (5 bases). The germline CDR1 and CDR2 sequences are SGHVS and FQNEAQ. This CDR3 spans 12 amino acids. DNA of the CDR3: TGTGCCGGCAGCTTCTCTAGCATTGAGCAGTTCTTC. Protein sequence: CAGSFSSIEQFF.